These 9 T cell receptor beta chains originate from one sample sequenced in a study of blood T cell repertoires in COVID-19. This table comes from immunoSEQ multiplex PCR, and its TCRdb copy is limited to in-frame clones, with some not included. Among some 42,000 clones listed, roughly 89% were seen once. What was sequenced was peripheral blood. The receptors were sampled from a man aged 50-60 years with active COVID-19.

The chain employs TRBV2 and TRBJ1-2; D is undetermined. Trimming stripped 6 bases from V and 2 bases from J, with 10 bases between. The germline V gene encodes CDR1 SNHLY and CDR2 FYNNEI. There are 13 residues in the CDR3. The CDR3 protein is CASSVDKNYGYTF. CDR3 in DNA: TGTGCCAGCAGCGTCGACAAGAACTATGGCTACACCTTC.

The chain recombines TRBV11-2 with TRBJ1-1; 9 nucleotides agree with TRBD1. The germline V gene encodes CDR1 SGHAT and CDR2 FQNNGV. With 5 bases clipped from V and 4 bases from J, the junction kept 8 bases outside the gene matches. The CDR3 runs 15 residues. The DNA for the CDR3 is TGTGCCAGCAGCGTCAAACAGGGGGCCGGCACTGAAGCTTTCTTT. Translation: CASSVKQGAGTEAFF.

The genes are TRBV14 and TRBJ2-4; D is perhaps TRBD1 (5 bases). This CDR3 spans 15 amino acids. CDR1 and CDR2 from the germline V gene are SGHDN and FVKESK. Trimming removed 0 bases from V and 7 bases from J, with 13 bases in between. CDR3 nucleotide sequence: TGTGCCAGCAGCCAAGAAGGGGCAGGGTGGAACATTCAGTACTTC. Protein product: CASSQEGAGWNIQYF.

The chain uses TRBV20-1 and TRBJ1-2, with a tentative D call TRBD1 (5 bases). The V and J ends lost 3 bases and 3 bases respectively, with 20 bases between them. Germline CDR1 DFQATT, CDR2 SNEGSKA (reference sequence). This CDR3 spans 16 amino acids. The CDR3 is CSASGQGISRDYGYTF. The CDR3 DNA follows: TGCAGTGCTAGTGGTCAGGGAATCAGTCGGGACTATGGCTACACCTTC.

This chain connects TRBV5-5 to TRBJ1-4; unclear D gene. V was trimmed by 0 bases and J by 0 bases, leaving 6 bases between them. The V gene's germline CDR1 is SGHKS and CDR2 YYEKEE (reference sequence). The CDR3 runs to 15 residues. DNA for the CDR3: TGTGCCAGCAGCTTGGCCCCAGCAACTAATGAAAAACTGTTTTTT. Protein: CASSLAPATNEKLFF.

This sequence joins TRBV7-6 and TRBJ1-5, with D possibly TRBD1 on 6 matching bases. V was shortened by 1 base and J by 4 bases, with 11 bases between the two germline ends. This CDR3 has 15 residues. Looked up from germline, CDR1 is SGHVS and CDR2 is FNYEAQ. CDR3 DNA sequence: TGTGCCAGCAGCTTAGAACAGGGTTGGAATCAGCCCCAGCATTTT. Its protein product is CASSLEQGWNQPQHF.

Notes on this clone: Different DNA sequences within this sample yield the same CDR3. The J gene is TRBJ2-7, the V gene TRBV5-1; D may be TRBD2 (5 bases). V lost 5 bases, J lost 6 bases, and 18 bases lay in between. Germline CDR1 and CDR2: SGHRS and YFSETQ. The CDR3 is made up of 14 amino acids. The CDR3 protein is CASRSSGWGGEQYF. CDR3 in DNA: TGCGCCAGCAGAAGCAGCGGTTGGGGTGGCGAGCAGTACTTC.

This rearrangement joins TRBV19 to TRBJ1-1, with D unresolved. Germline-derived CDR1 and CDR2 are LNHDA and SQIVND (reference sequence). The CDR3 contains 16 residues. V lost 6 bases, J lost 1 base, and 18 bases lay in between. CDR3 DNA sequence: TGTGCCAGTAGCCCCTCCCGACGGCGGGCGAACACTGAAGCTTTCTTT. Amino acids: CASSPSRRRANTEAFF.

The CDR3 loop reads CASSLSGGGLNEQFF. The CDR3 DNA reads as TGTGCCAGCAGCTTAAGCGGGGGGGGACTCAATGAGCAGTTCTTC. V and J are TRBV11-2 and TRBJ2-1, with 10 bases that match TRBD2. The CDR3 is 15 amino acids. Germline assignment: CDR1 SGHAT and CDR2 FQNNGV. Trimming removed 2 bases from V and 6 bases from J; junction bases left unmatched: 4.